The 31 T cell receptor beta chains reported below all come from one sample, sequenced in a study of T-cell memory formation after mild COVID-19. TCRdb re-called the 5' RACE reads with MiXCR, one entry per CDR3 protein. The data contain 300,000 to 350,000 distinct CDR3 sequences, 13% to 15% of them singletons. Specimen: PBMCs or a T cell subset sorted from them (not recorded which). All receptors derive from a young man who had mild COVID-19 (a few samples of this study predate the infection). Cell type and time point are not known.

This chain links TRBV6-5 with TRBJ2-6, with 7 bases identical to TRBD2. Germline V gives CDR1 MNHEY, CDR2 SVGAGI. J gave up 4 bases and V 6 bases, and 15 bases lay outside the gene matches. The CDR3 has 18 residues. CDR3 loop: CASSRDLAASVGANVLTF. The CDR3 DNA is TGTGCCAGCAGCCGTGACCTAGCGGCCTCGGTCGGGGCCAACGTCCTGACTTTC.

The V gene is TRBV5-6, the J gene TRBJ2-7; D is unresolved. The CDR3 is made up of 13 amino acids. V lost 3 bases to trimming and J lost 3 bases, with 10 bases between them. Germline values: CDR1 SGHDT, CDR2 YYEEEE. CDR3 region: CASSSQVSYEQYV. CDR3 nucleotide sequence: TGTGCCAGCAGCTCTCAGGTAAGCTACGAGCAGTACGTC.

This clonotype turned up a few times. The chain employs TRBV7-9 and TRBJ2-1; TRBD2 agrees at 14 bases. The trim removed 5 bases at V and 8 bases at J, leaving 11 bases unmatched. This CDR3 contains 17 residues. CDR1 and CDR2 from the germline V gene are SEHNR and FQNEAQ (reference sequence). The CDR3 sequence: CASSHSIGTSGGHEQFF. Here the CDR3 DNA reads TGTGCCAGCAGCCACTCTATCGGGACTAGCGGGGGCCATGAGCAGTTCTTC.

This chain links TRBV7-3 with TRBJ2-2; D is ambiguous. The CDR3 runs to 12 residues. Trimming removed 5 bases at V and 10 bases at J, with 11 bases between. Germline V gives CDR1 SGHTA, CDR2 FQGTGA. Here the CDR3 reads CASSPSGEELFF. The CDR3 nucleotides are TGTGCCAGCAGCCCGAGTGGTGAGGAGCTGTTTTTT.

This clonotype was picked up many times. CDR3 region: CASRLAGGPDTQYF. The CDR3 DNA reads TGCGCCAGCAGACTAGCGGGGGGGCCAGATACGCAGTATTTT. J is TRBJ2-3 and V is TRBV5-1; 13 positions agree with TRBD2. The CDR3 extends over 14 amino acids. Germline V gives CDR1 SGHRS, CDR2 YFSETQ. Unmatched junction bases numbered 1, after V lost 5 bases and J lost 4 bases.

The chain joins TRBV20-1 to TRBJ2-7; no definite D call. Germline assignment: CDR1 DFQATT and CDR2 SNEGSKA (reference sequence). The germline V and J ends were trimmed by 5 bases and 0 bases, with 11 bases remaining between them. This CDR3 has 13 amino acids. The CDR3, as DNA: TGCAGTGCTCGGAACCCCAGCTCCTACGAGCAGTACGTC. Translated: CSARNPSSYEQYV.

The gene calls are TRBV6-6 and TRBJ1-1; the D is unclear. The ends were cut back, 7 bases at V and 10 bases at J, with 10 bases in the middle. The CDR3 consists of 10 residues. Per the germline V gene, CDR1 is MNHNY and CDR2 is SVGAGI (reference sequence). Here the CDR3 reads CASNPRGAFF. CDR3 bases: TGTGCCAGCAACCCCCGGGGAGCTTTCTTT.

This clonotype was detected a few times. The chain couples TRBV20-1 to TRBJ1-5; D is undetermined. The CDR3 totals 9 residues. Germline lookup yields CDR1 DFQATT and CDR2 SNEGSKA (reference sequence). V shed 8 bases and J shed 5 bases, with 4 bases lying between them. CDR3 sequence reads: CSLHQPQHF. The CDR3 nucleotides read TGCAGTCTTCATCAGCCCCAGCATTTT.

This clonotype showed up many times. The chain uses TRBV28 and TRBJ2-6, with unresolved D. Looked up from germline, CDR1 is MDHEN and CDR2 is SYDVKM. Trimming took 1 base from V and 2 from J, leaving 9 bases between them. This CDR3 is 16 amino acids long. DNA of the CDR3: TGTGCCAGCAGTTTATTAGGTGTTACTGGGGCCAACGTCCTGACTTTC. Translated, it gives CASSLLGVTGANVLTF. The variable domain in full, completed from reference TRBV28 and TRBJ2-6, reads DVKVTQSSRYLVKRTGEKVFLECVQDMDHENMFWYRQDPGLGLRLIYFSYDVKMKEKGDIPEGYSVSREKKERFSLILESASTNQTSMYLCASSLLGVTGANVLTFGAGSRLTVL.

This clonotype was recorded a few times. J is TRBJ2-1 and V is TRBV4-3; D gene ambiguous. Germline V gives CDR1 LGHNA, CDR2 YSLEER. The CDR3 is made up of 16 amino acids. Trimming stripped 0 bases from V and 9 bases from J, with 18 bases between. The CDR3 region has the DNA TGCGCCAGCAGCCAAGATGTAACCTTTGAAGCCACTGAGCAGTTCTTC. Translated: CASSQDVTFEATEQFF.

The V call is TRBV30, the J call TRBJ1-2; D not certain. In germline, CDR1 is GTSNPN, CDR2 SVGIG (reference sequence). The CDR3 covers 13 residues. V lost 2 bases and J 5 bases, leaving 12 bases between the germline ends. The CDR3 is CAWSLSRNYGYTF. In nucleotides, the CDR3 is TGTGCCTGGAGTTTGAGTCGGAATTATGGCTACACCTTC. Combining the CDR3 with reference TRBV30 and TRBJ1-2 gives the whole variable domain SQTIHQWPATLVQPVGSPLSLECTVEGTSNPNLYWYRQAAGRGLQLLFYSVGIGQISSEVPQNLSASRPQDRQFILSSKKLLLSDSGFYLCAWSLSRNYGYTFGSGTRLTVV.

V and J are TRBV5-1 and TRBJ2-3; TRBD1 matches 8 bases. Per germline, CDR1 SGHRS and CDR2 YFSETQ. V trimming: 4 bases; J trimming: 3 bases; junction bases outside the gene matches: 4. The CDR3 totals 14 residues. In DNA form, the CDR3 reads TGCGCCAGCAGCCTCTACAGGGGGACAGATACGCAGTATTTT. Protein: CASSLYRGTDTQYF.

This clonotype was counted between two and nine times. CDR3 amino acids: CATSGGGTPIQETQYF. Here the CDR3 DNA reads TGTGCCACCAGCGGCGGGGGTACCCCCATCCAAGAGACCCAGTACTTC. J is TRBJ2-5 and V is TRBV15, with 7 bases matching TRBD2. This CDR3 is built from 16 residues. J was trimmed by 1 base and V by 5 bases; bases with no gene match: 10. CDR1 and CDR2 from the germline V gene are LNHNV and YYDKDF (reference sequence).

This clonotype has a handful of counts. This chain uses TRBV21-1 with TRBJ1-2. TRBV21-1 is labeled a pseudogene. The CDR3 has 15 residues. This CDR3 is CASSKGVTANYGYTF. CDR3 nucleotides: TGTGCCAGCAGCAAAGGGGTCACAGCCAACTATGGCTACACCTTC.

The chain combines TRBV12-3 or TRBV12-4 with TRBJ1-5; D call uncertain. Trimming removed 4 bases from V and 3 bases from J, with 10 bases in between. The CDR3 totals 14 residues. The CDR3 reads CASSSFPLNQPQHF. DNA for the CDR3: TGTGCCAGCAGTTCCTTTCCACTCAATCAGCCCCAGCATTTT.

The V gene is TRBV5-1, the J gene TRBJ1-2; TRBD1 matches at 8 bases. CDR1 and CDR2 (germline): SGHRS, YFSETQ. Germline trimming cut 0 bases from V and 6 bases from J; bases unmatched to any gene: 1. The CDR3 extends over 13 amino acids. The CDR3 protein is CASSLETGDGYTF. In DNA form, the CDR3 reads TGCGCCAGCAGCTTGGAGACAGGGGATGGCTACACCTTC.

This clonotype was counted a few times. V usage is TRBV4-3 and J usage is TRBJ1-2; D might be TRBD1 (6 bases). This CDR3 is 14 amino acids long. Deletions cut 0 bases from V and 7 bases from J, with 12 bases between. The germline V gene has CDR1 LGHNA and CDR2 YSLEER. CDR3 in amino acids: CASSQDGAGVGYTF. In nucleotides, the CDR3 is TGCGCCAGCAGCCAAGATGGGGCAGGGGTTGGCTACACCTTC.

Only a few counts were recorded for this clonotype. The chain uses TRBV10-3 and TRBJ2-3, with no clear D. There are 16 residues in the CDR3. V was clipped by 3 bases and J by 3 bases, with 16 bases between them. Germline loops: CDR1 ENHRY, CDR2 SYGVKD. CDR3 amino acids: CAISEPAPKMTDTQYF. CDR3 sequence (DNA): TGTGCCATCAGTGAACCGGCCCCCAAAATGACAGATACGCAGTATTTT.

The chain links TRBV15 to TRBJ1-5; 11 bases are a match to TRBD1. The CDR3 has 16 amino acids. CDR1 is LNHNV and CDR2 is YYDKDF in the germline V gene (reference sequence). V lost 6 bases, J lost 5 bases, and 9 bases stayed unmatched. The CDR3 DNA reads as TGTGCCACCAGAATGACCGGGACAGGGGGACATCAGCCCCAGCATTTT. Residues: CATRMTGTGGHQPQHF.

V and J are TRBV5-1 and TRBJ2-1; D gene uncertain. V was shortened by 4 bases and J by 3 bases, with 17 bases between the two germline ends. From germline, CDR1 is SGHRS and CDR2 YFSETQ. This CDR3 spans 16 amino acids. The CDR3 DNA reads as TGCGCCAGCAGCCCCAATTTGGGTAGGGTCTACAATGAGCAGTTCTTC. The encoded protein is CASSPNLGRVYNEQFF.

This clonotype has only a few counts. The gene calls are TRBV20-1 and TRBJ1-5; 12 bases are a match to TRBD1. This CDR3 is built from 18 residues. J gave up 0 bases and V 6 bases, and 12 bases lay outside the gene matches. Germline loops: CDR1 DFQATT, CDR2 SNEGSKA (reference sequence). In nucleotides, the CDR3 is TGCAGTGCCCGAGTTGGGGGACAGGGGGCGGGTAGCAATCAGCCCCAGCATTTT. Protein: CSARVGGQGAGSNQPQHF.

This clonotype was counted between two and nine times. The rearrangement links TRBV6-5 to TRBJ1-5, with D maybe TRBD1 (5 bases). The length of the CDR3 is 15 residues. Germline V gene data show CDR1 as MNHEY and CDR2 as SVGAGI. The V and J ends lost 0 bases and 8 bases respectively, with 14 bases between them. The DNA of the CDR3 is TGTGCCAGCAGTTACTCGAGTAACGGGGGTGAGCCCCAGCATTTT. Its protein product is CASSYSSNGGEPQHF.

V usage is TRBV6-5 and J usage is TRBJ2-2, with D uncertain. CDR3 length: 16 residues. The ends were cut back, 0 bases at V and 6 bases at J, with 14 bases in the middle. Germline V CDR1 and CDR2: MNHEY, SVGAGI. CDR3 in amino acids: CASSYSTAVLSGELFF. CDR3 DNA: TGTGCCAGCAGTTACTCTACGGCTGTTCTATCCGGGGAGCTGTTTTTT.

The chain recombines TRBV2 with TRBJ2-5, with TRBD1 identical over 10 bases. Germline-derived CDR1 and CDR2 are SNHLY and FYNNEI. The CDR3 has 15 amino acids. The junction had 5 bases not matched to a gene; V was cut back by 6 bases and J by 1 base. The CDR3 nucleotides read TGTGCCAGCAGGCGGGACAGGGGCTCCCAAGAGACCCAGTACTTC. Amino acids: CASRRDRGSQETQYF.

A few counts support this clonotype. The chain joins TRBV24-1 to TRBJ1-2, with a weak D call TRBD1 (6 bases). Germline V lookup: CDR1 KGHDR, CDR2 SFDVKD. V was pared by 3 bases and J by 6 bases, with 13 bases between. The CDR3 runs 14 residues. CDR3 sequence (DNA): TGTGCCACCAGTGATGCGACAGGAGCTAATGGCTACACCTTC. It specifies CATSDATGANGYTF.

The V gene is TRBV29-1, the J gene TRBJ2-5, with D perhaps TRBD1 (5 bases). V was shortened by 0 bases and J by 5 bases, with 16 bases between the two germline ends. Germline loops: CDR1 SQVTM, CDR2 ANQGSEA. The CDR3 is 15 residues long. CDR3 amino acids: CSVEDPRGGMETQYF. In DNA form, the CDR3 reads TGCAGCGTTGAAGATCCTAGGGGTGGTATGGAGACCCAGTACTTC.

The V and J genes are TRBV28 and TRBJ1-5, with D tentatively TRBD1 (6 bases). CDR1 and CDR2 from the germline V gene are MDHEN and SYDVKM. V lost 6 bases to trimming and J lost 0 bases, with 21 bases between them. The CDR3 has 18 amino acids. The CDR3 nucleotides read TGTGCCAGCAGGCCACAGGGACCGGCGAGCCATAGCAATCAGCCCCAGCATTTT. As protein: CASRPQGPASHSNQPQHF.

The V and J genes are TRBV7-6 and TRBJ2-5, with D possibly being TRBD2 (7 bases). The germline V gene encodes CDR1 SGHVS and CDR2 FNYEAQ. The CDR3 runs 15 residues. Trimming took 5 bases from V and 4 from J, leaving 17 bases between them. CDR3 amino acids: CASSRGGLVGETQYF. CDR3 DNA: TGTGCCAGCAGCCGCGGGGGCCTGGTGGGAGAGACCCAGTACTTC.

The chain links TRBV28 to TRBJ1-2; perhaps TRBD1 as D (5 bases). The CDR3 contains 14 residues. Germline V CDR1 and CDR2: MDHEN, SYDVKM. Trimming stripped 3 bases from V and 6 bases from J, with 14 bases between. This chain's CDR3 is CASSFPPQGDGYTF. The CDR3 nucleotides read TGTGCCAGCAGTTTCCCCCCCCAGGGTGATGGCTACACCTTC.

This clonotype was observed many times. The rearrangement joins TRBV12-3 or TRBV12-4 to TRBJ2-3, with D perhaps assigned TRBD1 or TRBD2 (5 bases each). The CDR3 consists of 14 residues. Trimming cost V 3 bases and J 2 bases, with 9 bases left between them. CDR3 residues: CASSFRGATDTQYF. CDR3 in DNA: TGTGCCAGCAGTTTTCGAGGGGCCACAGATACGCAGTATTTT.

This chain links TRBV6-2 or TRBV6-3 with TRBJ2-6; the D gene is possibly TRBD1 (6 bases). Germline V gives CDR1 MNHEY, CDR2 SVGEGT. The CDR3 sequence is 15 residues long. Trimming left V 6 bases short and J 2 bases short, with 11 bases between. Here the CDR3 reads CASRNRTAGANVLTF. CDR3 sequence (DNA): TGTGCCAGCAGAAACAGGACAGCTGGGGCCAACGTCCTGACTTTC.